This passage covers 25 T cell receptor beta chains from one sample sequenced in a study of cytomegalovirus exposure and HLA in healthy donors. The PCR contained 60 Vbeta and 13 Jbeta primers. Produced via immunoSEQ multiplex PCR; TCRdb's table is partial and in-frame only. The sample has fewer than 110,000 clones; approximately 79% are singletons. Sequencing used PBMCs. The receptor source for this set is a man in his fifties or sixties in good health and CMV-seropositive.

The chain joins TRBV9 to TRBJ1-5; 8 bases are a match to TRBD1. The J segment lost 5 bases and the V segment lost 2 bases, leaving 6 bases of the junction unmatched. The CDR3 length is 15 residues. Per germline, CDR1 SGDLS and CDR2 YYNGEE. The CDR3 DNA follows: TGTGCCAGCAGCGTCGGGACAGGCCACTATCAGCCCCAGCATTTT. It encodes CASSVGTGHYQPQHF.

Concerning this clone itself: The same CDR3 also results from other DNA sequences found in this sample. The CDR3 nucleotides are TGCGCCAGCAGCCAAGGGTTAGCGGGGGGGTCTGGGGCCAACGTCCTGACTTTC. Its translation: CASSQGLAGGSGANVLTF. The chain couples TRBV4-3 to TRBJ2-6, with TRBD2 matching 11 bases. The CDR3 has 18 residues. Germline trimming cut 1 base from V and 1 base from J; bases unmatched to any gene: 3. Germline V lookup: CDR1 LGHNA, CDR2 YSLEER.

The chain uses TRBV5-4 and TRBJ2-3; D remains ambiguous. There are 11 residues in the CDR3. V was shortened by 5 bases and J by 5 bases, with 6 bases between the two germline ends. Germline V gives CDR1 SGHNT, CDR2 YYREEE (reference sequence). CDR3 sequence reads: CASSLLDTQYF. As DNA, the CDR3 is TGTGCCAGCAGTTTACTAGATACGCAGTATTTT. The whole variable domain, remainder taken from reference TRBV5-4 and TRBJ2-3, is ETGVTQSPTHLIKTRGQQVTLRCSSQSGHNTVSWYQQALGQGPQFIFQYYREEENGRGNFPPRFSGLQFPNYSSELNVNALELDDSALYLCASSLLDTQYFGPGTRLTVL.

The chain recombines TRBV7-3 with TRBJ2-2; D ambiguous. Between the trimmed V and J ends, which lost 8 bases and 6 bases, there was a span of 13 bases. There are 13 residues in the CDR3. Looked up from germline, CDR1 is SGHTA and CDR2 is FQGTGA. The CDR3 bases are TGTGCCAGCTCTGAGGTGTTGGCCGGGGAGCTGTTTTTT. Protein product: CASSEVLAGELFF.

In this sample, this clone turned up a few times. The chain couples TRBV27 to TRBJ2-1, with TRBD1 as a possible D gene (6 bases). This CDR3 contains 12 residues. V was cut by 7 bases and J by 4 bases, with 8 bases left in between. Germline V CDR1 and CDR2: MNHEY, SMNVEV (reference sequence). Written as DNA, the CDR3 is TGTGCCAGCACGGGACAATACAATGAGCAGTTCTTC. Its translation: CASTGQYNEQFF.

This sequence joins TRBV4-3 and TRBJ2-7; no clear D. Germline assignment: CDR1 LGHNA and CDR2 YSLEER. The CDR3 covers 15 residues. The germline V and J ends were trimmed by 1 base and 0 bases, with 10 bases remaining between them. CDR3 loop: CASSQGVQSSYEQYF. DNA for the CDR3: TGCGCCAGCAGCCAAGGAGTCCAAAGCTCCTACGAGCAGTACTTC.

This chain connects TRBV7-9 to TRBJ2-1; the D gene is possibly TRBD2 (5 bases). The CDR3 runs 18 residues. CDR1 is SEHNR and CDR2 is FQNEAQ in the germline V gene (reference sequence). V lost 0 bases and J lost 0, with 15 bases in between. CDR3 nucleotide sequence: TGTGCCAGCAGCTTAGCGCTGGAGGTCAAAACCTCCTACAATGAGCAGTTCTTC. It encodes CASSLALEVKTSYNEQFF.

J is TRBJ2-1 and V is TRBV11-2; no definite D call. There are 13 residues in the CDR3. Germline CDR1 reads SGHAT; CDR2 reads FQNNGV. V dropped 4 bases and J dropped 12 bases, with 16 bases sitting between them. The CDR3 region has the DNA TGTGCCAGCAGCTACCCCTTCGGCCCGGGGCAGTTCTTC. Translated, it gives CASSYPFGPGQFF.

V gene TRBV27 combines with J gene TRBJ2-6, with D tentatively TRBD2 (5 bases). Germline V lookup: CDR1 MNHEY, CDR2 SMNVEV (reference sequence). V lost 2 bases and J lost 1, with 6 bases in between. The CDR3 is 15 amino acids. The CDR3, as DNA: TGTGCCAGCAGTTTAACGGGGTCTGGGGCCAACGTCCTGACTTTC. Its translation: CASSLTGSGANVLTF. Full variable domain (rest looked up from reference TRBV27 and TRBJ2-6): EAQVTQNPRYLITVTGKKLTVTCSQNMNHEYMSWYRQDPGLGLRQIYYSMNVEVTDKGDVPEGYKVSRKEKRNFPLILESPSPNQTSLYFCASSLTGSGANVLTFGAGSRLTVL.

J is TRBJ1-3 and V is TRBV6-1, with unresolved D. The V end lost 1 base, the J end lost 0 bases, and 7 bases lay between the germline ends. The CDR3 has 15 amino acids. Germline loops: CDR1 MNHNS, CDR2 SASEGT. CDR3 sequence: CASSEVGTSGNTIYF. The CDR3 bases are TGTGCCAGCAGTGAAGTGGGCACCTCTGGAAACACCATATATTTT.

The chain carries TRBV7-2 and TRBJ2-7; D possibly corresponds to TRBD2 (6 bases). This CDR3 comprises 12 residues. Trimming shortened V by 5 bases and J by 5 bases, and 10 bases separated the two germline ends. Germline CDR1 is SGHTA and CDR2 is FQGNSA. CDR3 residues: CASSRTTHEQYF. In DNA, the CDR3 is TGTGCCAGCAGCCGGACTACCCACGAGCAGTACTTC.

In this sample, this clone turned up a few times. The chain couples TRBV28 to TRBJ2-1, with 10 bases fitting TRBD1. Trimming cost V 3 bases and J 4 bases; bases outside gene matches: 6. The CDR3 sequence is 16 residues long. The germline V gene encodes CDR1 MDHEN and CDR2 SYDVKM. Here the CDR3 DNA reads TGTGCCAGCAGTTTCCAGGGACAGGGGATATACAATGAGCAGTTCTTC. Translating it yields CASSFQGQGIYNEQFF.

The CDR3 loop reads CASSVSRQGTSLDQPQHF. The CDR3 nucleotides read TGTGCCAGCAGTGTCTCCCGACAGGGTACGTCGCTTGATCAGCCCCAGCATTTT. The rearrangement joins TRBV2 to TRBJ1-5, with TRBD1 matching over 7 bases. CDR1 is SNHLY, CDR2 FYNNEI, per germline. Trimming cost V 4 bases and J 5 bases; bases outside gene matches: 17. CDR3 length equals 18 residues.

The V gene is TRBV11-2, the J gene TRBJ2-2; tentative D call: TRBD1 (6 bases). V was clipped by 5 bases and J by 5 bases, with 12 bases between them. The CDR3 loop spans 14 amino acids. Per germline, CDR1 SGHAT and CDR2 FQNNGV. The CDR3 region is CASSQGQRTGELFF. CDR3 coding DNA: TGTGCCAGCAGCCAAGGACAGAGGACCGGGGAGCTGTTTTTT.

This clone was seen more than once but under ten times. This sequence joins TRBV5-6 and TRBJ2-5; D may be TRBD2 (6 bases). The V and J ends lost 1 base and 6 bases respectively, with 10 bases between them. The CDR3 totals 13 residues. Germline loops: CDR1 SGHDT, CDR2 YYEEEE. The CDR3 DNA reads TGTGCCAGCAGCTTGTTCGGGGGAAAGACCCAGTACTTC. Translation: CASSLFGGKTQYF.

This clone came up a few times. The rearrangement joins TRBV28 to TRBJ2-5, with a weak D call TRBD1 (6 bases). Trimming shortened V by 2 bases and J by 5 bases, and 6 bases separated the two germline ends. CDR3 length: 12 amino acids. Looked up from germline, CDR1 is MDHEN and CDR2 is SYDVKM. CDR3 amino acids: CASSLRGETQYF. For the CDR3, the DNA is TGTGCCAGCAGTTTAAGGGGGGAGACCCAGTACTTC.

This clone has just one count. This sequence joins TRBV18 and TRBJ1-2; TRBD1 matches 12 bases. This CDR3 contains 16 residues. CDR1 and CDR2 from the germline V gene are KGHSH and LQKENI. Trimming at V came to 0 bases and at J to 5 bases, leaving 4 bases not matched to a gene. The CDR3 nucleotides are TGTGCCAGCTCACCACCTGGGACAGGGGGCTGGTATGGCTACACCTTC. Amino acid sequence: CASSPPGTGGWYGYTF. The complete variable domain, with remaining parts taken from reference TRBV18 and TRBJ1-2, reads NAGVMQNPRHLVRRRGQEARLRCSPMKGHSHVYWYRQLPEEGLKFMVYLQKENIIDESGMPKERFSAEFPKEGPSILRIQQVVRGDSAAYFCASSPPGTGGWYGYTFGSGTRLTVV.

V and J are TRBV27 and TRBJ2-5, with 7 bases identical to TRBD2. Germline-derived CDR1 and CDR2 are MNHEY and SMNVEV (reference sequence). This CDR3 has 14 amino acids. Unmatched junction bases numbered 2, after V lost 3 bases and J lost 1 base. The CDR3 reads CASSFRGVQETQYF. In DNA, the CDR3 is TGTGCCAGCAGTTTTCGGGGGGTCCAAGAGACCCAGTACTTC.

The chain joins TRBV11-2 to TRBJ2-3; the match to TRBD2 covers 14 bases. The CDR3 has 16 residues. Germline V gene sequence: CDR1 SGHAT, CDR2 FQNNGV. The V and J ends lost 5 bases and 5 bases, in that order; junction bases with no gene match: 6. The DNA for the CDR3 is TGTGCCAGCAGCCCTGGGACTAGCGGGAGTCAAGATACGCAGTATTTT. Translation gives CASSPGTSGSQDTQYF.

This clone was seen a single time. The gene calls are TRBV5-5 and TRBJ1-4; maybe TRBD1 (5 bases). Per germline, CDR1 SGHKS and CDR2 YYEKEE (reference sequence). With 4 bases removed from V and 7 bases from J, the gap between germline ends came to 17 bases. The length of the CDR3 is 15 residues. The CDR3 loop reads CASSQGLRVGEKLFF. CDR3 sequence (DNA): TGTGCCAGCAGCCAGGGCCTAAGGGTGGGTGAAAAACTGTTTTTT.

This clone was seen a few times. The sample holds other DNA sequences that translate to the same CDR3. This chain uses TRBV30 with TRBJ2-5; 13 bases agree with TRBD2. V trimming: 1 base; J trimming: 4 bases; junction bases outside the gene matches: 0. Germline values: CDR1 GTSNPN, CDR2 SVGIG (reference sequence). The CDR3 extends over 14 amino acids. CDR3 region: CAWSGLAGGETQYF. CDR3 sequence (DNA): TGTGCCTGGAGTGGACTAGCGGGAGGAGAGACCCAGTACTTC.

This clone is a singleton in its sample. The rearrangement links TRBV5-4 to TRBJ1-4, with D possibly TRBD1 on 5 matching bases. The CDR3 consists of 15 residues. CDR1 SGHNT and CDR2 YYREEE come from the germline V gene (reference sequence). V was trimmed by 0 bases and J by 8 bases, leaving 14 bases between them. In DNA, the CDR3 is TGTGCCAGCAGCTTGGCCCCAGGTGGGGGGGAAAAACTGTTTTTT. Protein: CASSLAPGGGEKLFF.

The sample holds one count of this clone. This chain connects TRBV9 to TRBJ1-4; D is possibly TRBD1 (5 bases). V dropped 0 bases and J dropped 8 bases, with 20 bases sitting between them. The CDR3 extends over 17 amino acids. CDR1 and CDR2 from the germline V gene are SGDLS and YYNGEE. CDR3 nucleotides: TGTGCCAGCAGCGTAGGGGGCTCTGGGGGGTTTGGAGAAAAACTGTTTTTT. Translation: CASSVGGSGGFGEKLFF. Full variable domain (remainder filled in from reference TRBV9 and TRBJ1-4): DSGVTQTPKHLITATGQRVTLRCSPRSGDLSVYWYQQSLDQGLQFLIQYYNGEERAKGNILERFSAQQFPDLHSELNLSSLELGDSALYFCASSVGGSGGFGEKLFFGSGTQLSVL.

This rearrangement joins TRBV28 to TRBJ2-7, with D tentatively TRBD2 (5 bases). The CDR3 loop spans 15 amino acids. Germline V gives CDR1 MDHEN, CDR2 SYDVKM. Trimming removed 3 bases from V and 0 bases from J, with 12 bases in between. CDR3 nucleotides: TGTGCCAGCAGTTTGGATGCGGGCCCCTCCTACGAGCAGTACTTC. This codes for CASSLDAGPSYEQYF.

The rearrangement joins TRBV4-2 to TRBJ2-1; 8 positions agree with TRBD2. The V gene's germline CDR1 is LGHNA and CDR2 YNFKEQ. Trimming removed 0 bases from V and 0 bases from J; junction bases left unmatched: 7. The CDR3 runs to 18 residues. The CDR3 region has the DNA TGTGCCAGCAGCCAAGATATCCCACTAGCGGCCTCCTACAATGAGCAGTTCTTC. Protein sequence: CASSQDIPLAASYNEQFF.